The sequence of this TCR beta chain was determined in a study of blood T cell repertoires in COVID-19. The wider study: Spain, Italy and the United States supplied samples that represented acute and convalescent COVID-19. In each case, the material was cDNA or gDNA derived from T cells, B-cell-depleted T cells, or PBMCs.

Original handling: From reference gene primer amplification, estimates of nucleated cell counts were derived. Sequencing was performed with immunoSEQ multiplex PCR; in TCRdb, only in-frame clones are kept and a portion is missing. The V and J calls and clone size were taken over from that table, and D and trimming were inferred from the DNA. The table has 150,000 to 200,000 clones, roughly 93% seen once. There are 13 residues in the CDR3. V was pared by 6 bases and J by 5 bases, with 5 bases of the junction left unmatched. The germline CDR1 and CDR2 sequences are SGHKS and YYEKEE (reference sequence).

The genes are TRBV5-5 and TRBJ2-1, with 7 nucleotides matching TRBD2. The clonotype originates from a woman aged 55 to 70 with COVID-19, enrolled during active disease. Sequenced sample: peripheral blood. The CDR3 nucleotides read TGTGCCAGCAACCAGGGAGGGCACAATGAGCAGTTCTTC. Translating it yields CASNQGGHNEQFF.